This T cell receptor (beta chain) was identified during a study of CD8+ T cells in alopecia areata. Investigators isolated RNA and reverse transcribed it into cDNA to act as the sequencing template. Produced via immunoSEQ multiplex PCR; TCRdb's table is partial and in-frame only. The sample holds some 120,000 clones, approximately 53% seen once. Material: CD4+ T cells sorted from blood, obtained at week 0. The clonotype was recovered from a human donor with alopecia areata.

The CDR3 DNA follows: TGTGCCAGCAGCTTGTTTGCCGATCAGCCCCAGCATTTT. It codes for CASSLFADQPQHF. V usage is TRBV7-8 and J usage is TRBJ1-5; D uncertain. The germline V and J ends were trimmed by 3 bases and 5 bases, with 8 bases remaining between them. This CDR3 has 13 residues. From germline, CDR1 is SGHVS and CDR2 FQNEAQ.